One sample yielded the 18 T cell receptor beta chains listed below, sequenced in a study of cytomegalovirus exposure and HLA in healthy donors. In the PCR, 60 Vbeta and 13 Jbeta primers were used. Generated by immunoSEQ multiplex PCR, the TCRdb table keeps only in-frame clones and is missing some. The sample has 150,000 to 200,000 clones, 84% seen once. Material for sequencing was PBMCs. All receptors derive from a man in his forties or fifties in good health and CMV-seropositive.

J is TRBJ1-5 and V is TRBV2; 8 nucleotides match TRBD1. Germline CDR1 SNHLY, CDR2 FYNNEI. With V trimmed by 3 bases and J by 4 bases, 11 bases remained unmatched. This CDR3 region has 17 residues. The CDR3: CASSDDRDRGINQPQHF. CDR3 nucleotide sequence: TGTGCCAGCAGTGATGACCGAGACAGGGGTATAAATCAGCCCCAGCATTTT.

In DNA form, the CDR3 reads TGTGCCAGTAGTCCTTACCCCCAGGGTGGGGGCAATCAGCCCCAGCATTTT. It specifies CASSPYPQGGGNQPQHF. This sequence joins TRBV19 and TRBJ1-5; D is perhaps TRBD1 (5 bases). The CDR3 has 17 amino acids. Trimming removed 5 bases at V and 2 bases at J, with 19 bases between. Germline V lookup: CDR1 LNHDA, CDR2 SQIVND (reference sequence).

This sequence joins TRBV6-5 and TRBJ1-2; D is possibly TRBD1 (5 bases). The V gene lost 0 bases and the J gene lost 8 bases, with 10 bases spanning the gap. In germline, CDR1 is MNHEY, CDR2 SVGAGI. The CDR3 runs 13 residues. The CDR3 region is CASSYSMGRGYTF. In nucleotides, the CDR3 is TGTGCCAGCAGTTACTCGATGGGGCGCGGCTACACCTTC.

The chain joins TRBV5-1 to TRBJ2-3, with D perhaps TRBD2 (6 bases). Germline V gene lookup returns CDR1 SGHRS and CDR2 YFSETQ. The length of the CDR3 is 15 residues. Trimming pared 4 bases from V and 0 bases from J, leaving 12 bases between. The CDR3 is CASSADGTSTDTQYF. CDR3 coding DNA: TGCGCCAGCAGCGCGGACGGGACTAGCACAGATACGCAGTATTTT.

The chain is built from TRBV11-2 and TRBJ2-5, with a tentative D call TRBD2 (6 bases). Trimming removed 1 base at V and 9 bases at J, with 12 bases between. The CDR3 has 13 amino acids. Per the germline V gene, CDR1 is SGHAT and CDR2 is FQNNGV. The CDR3 bases are TGTGCCAGCAGCTTAGCTGGACGGAGGGCCCAGTACTTC. This gives the protein CASSLAGRRAQYF. The entire variable domain, with the rest obtained from reference TRBV11-2 and TRBJ2-5, is as follows: EAGVAQSPRYKIIEKRQSVAFWCNPISGHATLYWYQQILGQGPKLLIQFQNNGVVDDSQLPKDRFSAERLKGVDSTLKIQPAKLEDSAVYLCASSLAGRRAQYFGPGTRLLVL.

The table lists this clone with a few counts. Other DNA sequences in the same sample also yield this CDR3. The rearrangement links TRBV5-1 to TRBJ1-2, with D perhaps TRBD1 (5 bases). CDR3 size: 14 residues. Germline V gene data show CDR1 as SGHRS and CDR2 as YFSETQ. V lost 1 base and J 4 bases, leaving 11 bases between the germline ends. CDR3 bases: TGCGCCAGCAGCTTGTCCGGCAGGGCCTATGGCTACACCTTC. Encoded protein: CASSLSGRAYGYTF.

The chain employs TRBV7-8 and TRBJ1-2; the D gene is possibly TRBD1 (5 bases). The CDR3 loop spans 14 amino acids. Germline-derived CDR1 and CDR2 are SGHVS and FQNEAQ. Trimming left V 1 base short and J 6 bases short, with 12 bases between. The DNA of the CDR3 is TGTGCCAGCAGCTTAGGCCAGGGCAAGAATGGCTACACCTTC. Its protein product is CASSLGQGKNGYTF.

This clone was detected once. This chain connects TRBV5-1 to TRBJ1-1; D is possibly TRBD1 (6 bases). Germline V gene sequence: CDR1 SGHRS, CDR2 YFSETQ. CDR3 length: 14 residues. V dropped 0 bases and J dropped 4 bases, with 10 bases sitting between them. CDR3 amino acids: CASSLDSGVTEAFF. CDR3 DNA: TGCGCCAGCAGCTTGGACTCAGGGGTCACTGAAGCTTTCTTT.

The chain couples TRBV5-4 to TRBJ2-2; 8 nucleotides match TRBD2. The CDR3 loop spans 16 amino acids. Per germline, CDR1 SGHNT and CDR2 YYREEE (reference sequence). V was pared by 6 bases and J by 0 bases, with 7 bases of the junction left unmatched. DNA for the CDR3: TGTGCCAGCACCAGGACTAGCCTATCGAACACCGGGGAGCTGTTTTTT. This gives the protein CASTRTSLSNTGELFF.

The rearrangement joins TRBV5-4 to TRBJ2-1; 9 bases map to TRBD1. The ends lost 0 bases at V and 6 bases at J; junction bases unmatched: 4. Germline V gives CDR1 SGHNT, CDR2 YYREEE (reference sequence). The length of the CDR3 is 15 residues. As DNA, the CDR3 is TGTGCCAGCAGCTTGGGACAGGGGGGCTTCAATGAGCAGTTCTTC. It encodes CASSLGQGGFNEQFF. Filled out from reference TRBV5-4 and TRBJ2-1, the complete variable domain reads ETGVTQSPTHLIKTRGQQVTLRCSSQSGHNTVSWYQQALGQGPQFIFQYYREEENGRGNFPPRFSGLQFPNYSSELNVNALELDDSALYLCASSLGQGGFNEQFFGPGTRLTVL.

DNA of the CDR3: TGTGCCAGCAGCTTAACCCTCGGAGCAGATACGCAGTATTTT. This encodes CASSLTLGADTQYF. This chain connects TRBV11-2 to TRBJ2-3; D is unclear. With 2 bases removed from V and 4 bases from J, the gap between germline ends came to 10 bases. Germline-derived CDR1 and CDR2 are SGHAT and FQNNGV. The CDR3 is made up of 14 amino acids.

This sequence joins TRBV10-1 and TRBJ2-5; D is perhaps TRBD2 (6 bases). In germline, CDR1 is WNHNN, CDR2 SYGVQD (reference sequence). V was trimmed by 3 bases and J by 7 bases, leaving 12 bases between them. This CDR3 spans 13 amino acids. CDR3 in amino acids: CASSDDLGGTQYF. DNA of the CDR3: TGCGCCAGCAGTGATGACCTGGGGGGGACCCAGTACTTC.

In the case of this clone: At one end, the junction sequence differs from germline, possibly due to a read error. The chain links TRBV27 to TRBJ2-2, with D possibly TRBD1 on 5 matching bases. The germline gives CDR1 MNHEY, CDR2 SMNVEV (reference sequence). This CDR3 spans 14 amino acids. CDR3 coding DNA: TGTGCCAGCAGGACAGCAACGAACACCAGGGAGCTGTTTTTT. Its protein is CASRTATNTRELFF.

The chain employs TRBV2 and TRBJ1-5; tentative D call: TRBD1 (5 bases). V dropped 7 bases and J dropped 4 bases, with 17 bases sitting between them. This CDR3 region has 15 residues. Germline CDR1 and CDR2: SNHLY and FYNNEI. CDR3 residues: CASKMGRSENQPQHF. DNA of the CDR3: TGTGCCAGCAAGATGGGGCGATCTGAGAATCAGCCCCAGCATTTT.

The CDR3 DNA is TGCGCCAGCAGCTTGGGGGCACCGGGGGATCAGCCCCAGCATTTT. Translating gives CASSLGAPGDQPQHF. This rearrangement joins TRBV5-1 to TRBJ1-5, with D tentatively TRBD1 (5 bases). Deletions cut 0 bases from V and 5 bases from J, with 12 bases between. Germline loops: CDR1 SGHRS, CDR2 YFSETQ. The CDR3 is 15 residues long.

The V and J genes are TRBV5-1 and TRBJ1-1, with TRBD1 matching over 9 bases. Germline V gene sequence: CDR1 SGHRS, CDR2 YFSETQ. This CDR3 spans 18 amino acids. J lost 4 bases, V lost 2 bases, and 15 bases had no gene match. CDR3 amino acids: CASSLFFGTGRMSTEAFF. The DNA of the CDR3 is TGCGCCAGCAGCTTATTCTTTGGGACAGGGAGAATGAGCACTGAAGCTTTCTTT.

On this clone itself: Other DNA variants within this sample encode the same CDR3. The chain links TRBV29-1 to TRBJ1-5, with 8 bases fitting TRBD1. The CDR3 has 13 amino acids. Germline V gene lookup returns CDR1 SQVTM and CDR2 ANQGSEA. Unmatched junction bases numbered 4, after V lost 6 bases and J lost 3 bases. CDR3 in amino acids: CSVGTGLNQPQHF. In nucleotides, the CDR3 is TGCAGCGTGGGGACAGGCCTCAATCAGCCCCAGCATTTT.

This chain uses TRBV9 with TRBJ2-1, with 9 nucleotides matching TRBD2. Germline CDR1 is SGDLS and CDR2 is YYNGEE. Losses at the gene ends were 1 base for V and 9 bases for J; bases not matched to a gene: 2. The CDR3 loop spans 13 amino acids. The CDR3 bases are TGTGCCAGCAGCGTAACGACTAGCGGTGAGCAGTTCTTC. Its protein is CASSVTTSGEQFF.